This T cell receptor beta chain was documented in a study of blood T cell repertoires in COVID-19. Profiled with immunoSEQ multiplex PCR; TCRdb holds only in-frame clones, not every one. The sample lists about 150,000 clones; approximately 87% were seen once. The CDR3 is made up of 12 amino acids. The germline V gene has CDR1 SGHRS and CDR2 YFSETQ. The J segment lost 5 bases and the V segment lost 7 bases, leaving 2 bases of the junction unmatched. This clone was observed a handful of times. The same CDR3 is also encoded by other DNA sequences in this sample. The receptor was isolated from a man over 45 who had recovered from COVID-19. V gene TRBV5-1 combines with J gene TRBJ1-1, with TRBD1 matching 10 bases. The sequenced material came from peripheral blood. The CDR3 reads CASGTGETEAFF. The CDR3 DNA follows: TGCGCCAGCGGGACAGGGGAGACTGAAGCTTTCTTT.